Listed below are T cell receptor beta chains from one sample, sequenced in a study of immune evolution from preneoplasia to lung adenocarcinoma. Only in-frame clones appear in the TCRdb table, and some are missing; sequencing was by immunoSEQ multiplex PCR. Of 6,500 to 8,500 clones listed, more than 75% were seen once; the top ten hold around 2.8%. The sequencing sample was made of FFPE minimally invasive lung adenocarcinoma tissue. These receptors were taken from a person aged 65 to 79 with lung adenocarcinoma. Both conserved end residues are part of each CDR3. The order of the fields is CDR3 protein, V gene, J gene.

CASSHPTTGQETQYF	TRBV5-1	TRBJ2-5
CASSFAGTANQPQHF	TRBV5-1	TRBJ1-5
CASSLALDLGELFF	TRBV5-1	TRBJ2-2
CASSGLAGVGEQYF	TRBV5-1	TRBJ2-7
CASSGDYKDTQYF	TRBV9	TRBJ2-3
CSVVGYGETQYF	TRBV29-1	TRBJ2-5
CASSPTGGFQPQHF	TRBV6-5	TRBJ1-5
CASSVQGASGETQYF	TRBV9	TRBJ2-5
CASSLVGAGVRRMSTDTQYF	TRBV7-6	TRBJ2-3
CASSDRTRGDQPQHF	TRBV2	TRBJ1-5
CASGDRQLSYNEQFF	TRBV5-4	TRBJ2-1
CASSLGRDEQYF	TRBV13	TRBJ2-7
CASSRLNNYGYTF	TRBV5-8	TRBJ1-2
CASSGIGGSEQFF	TRBV2	TRBJ2-1
CASSQLARGTPDYGYTF	TRBV16	TRBJ1-2
CASRQPGTGLYEQYF	TRBV11-3	TRBJ2-7
CASSPQGAGNTIYF	TRBV6-1	TRBJ1-3
CASSMGATDTQYF	TRBV19	TRBJ2-3
CATSRELRDTQYF	TRBV15	TRBJ2-3
CAWSVITGNQPQHF	TRBV30	TRBJ1-5
CASSSLGMGTEAFF	TRBV2	TRBJ1-1
CASSYSLRQGEGYTF	TRBV6-6	TRBJ1-2
CAWSPGTKWGYTF	TRBV30	TRBJ1-2
CASSFRGQVTDTQYF	TRBV5-1	TRBJ2-3
CSVAGGSSYEQYF	TRBV29-1	TRBJ2-7
CASSLTGERDIQYF	TRBV28	TRBJ2-4
CASSPNRDSPLHF	TRBV18	TRBJ1-6
CASSLAFQSEQFF	TRBV5-5	TRBJ2-1
CASSPGDSYNQPQHF	TRBV5-1	TRBJ1-5
CASSARRSGFPYEQYF	TRBV5-6	TRBJ2-7
CASTQSGTRDNYGYTF	TRBV11-2	TRBJ1-2
CAISEAGTGNTIYF	TRBV10-3	TRBJ1-3
CASSYGSSGLQETQYF	TRBV6-5	TRBJ2-5
CASREGGTGELFF	TRBV14	TRBJ2-2
CASSPDRGGGQPQHF	TRBV11-2	TRBJ1-5
CASSLRTETFYEQYF	TRBV5-1	TRBJ2-7
CARRSGTGVYEQYF	TRBV5-3	TRBJ2-7
CSGKYLTGELFF	TRBV29-1	TRBJ2-2
CASSESFASGYTF	TRBV10-1	TRBJ1-2
CASSEGWYTEAFF	TRBV10-2	TRBJ1-1
CASSQGLQGAQPQHF	TRBV4-1	TRBJ1-5
CASSLGGGPQHF	TRBV27	TRBJ1-5
CASRESPNTEAFF	TRBV7-3	TRBJ1-1
CASSKGGGPGQPQHF	TRBV21-1	TRBJ1-5
CSGGWVNTEAFF	TRBV29-1	TRBJ1-1
CASSGGQTLGAYNEQFF	TRBV25-1	TRBJ2-1
CASSHQSETQYF	TRBV4-2	TRBJ2-5
CASSSPRGGDGAFF	TRBV11-2	TRBJ1-1
CASSESGRQQYF	TRBV2	TRBJ2-7
CASSETLYEQYF	TRBV6-1	TRBJ2-7
CASRRGQAALTYEQYF	TRBV5-1	TRBJ2-7
CASSPGTGEEKLFF	TRBV5-1	TRBJ1-4
CASSPRTSGVNTDTQYF	TRBV4-1	TRBJ2-3
CASSFLSGSGRVEQFF	TRBV5-6	TRBJ2-1
CASSEEWVRLNSPLHF	TRBV5-1	TRBJ1-6
CASSPGANYGYTF	TRBV6-1	TRBJ1-2
CASVSSGNTIYF	TRBV25-1	TRBJ1-3
CASSPVRGEQETQYF	TRBV5-4	TRBJ2-5
CASSPKRLAGSYNEQFF	TRBV11-3	TRBJ2-1
CASSEGAEQETQYF	TRBV6-1	TRBJ2-5